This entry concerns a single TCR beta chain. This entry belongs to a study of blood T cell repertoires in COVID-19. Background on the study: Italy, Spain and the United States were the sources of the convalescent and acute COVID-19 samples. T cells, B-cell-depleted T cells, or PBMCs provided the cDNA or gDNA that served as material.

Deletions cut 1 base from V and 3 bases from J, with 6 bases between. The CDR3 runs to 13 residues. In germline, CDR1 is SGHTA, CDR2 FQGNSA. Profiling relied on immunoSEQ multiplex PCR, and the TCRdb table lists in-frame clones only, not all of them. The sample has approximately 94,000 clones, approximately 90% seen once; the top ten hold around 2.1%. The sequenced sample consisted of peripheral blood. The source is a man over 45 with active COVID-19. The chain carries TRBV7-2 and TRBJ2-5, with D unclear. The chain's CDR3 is CASSLGRKETQYF. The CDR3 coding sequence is TGTGCCAGCAGCTTAGGGCGGAAAGAGACCCAGTACTTC.